Below are 25 T cell receptor beta chains sequenced from a single sample in a study of a mutant IDH1 vaccine in newly diagnosed glioma. Time point given: week 11, during vaccination. In every dose of vaccine, 300 ug of mutant IDH1 20-mer peptide was given alongside topical imiquimod. Using immunoSEQ multiplex PCR, the repertoire was profiled, and TCRdb retains in-frame clones only, with some absent. The sample carries about 60,000 clones, around 80% recorded once. What these receptors recognize is not known. Sequencing was performed on PBMCs, taken from a glioma patient whose treatment included an IDH1 peptide vaccine. The receptors originated from a man aged 25-45 years with glioma.

V and J are TRBV5-4 and TRBJ1-2, with D possibly being TRBD1 (6 bases). V lost 1 base to trimming and J lost 7 bases, with 14 bases between them. The CDR3 has 14 amino acids. Germline assignment: CDR1 SGHNT and CDR2 YYREEE (reference sequence). CDR3 nucleotides: TGTGCCAGCAGCTTGACCGGGACAACCCTTGGCTACACCTTC. Translated, it gives CASSLTGTTLGYTF.

This chain connects TRBV4-2 to TRBJ2-5; 12 nucleotides align to TRBD1. This CDR3 has 17 residues. Per the germline V gene, CDR1 is LGHNA and CDR2 is YNFKEQ. V was clipped by 7 bases and J by 5 bases; unmatched bases: 14. The CDR3 loop is CASTLGLGTGGRETQYF. CDR3 bases: TGTGCCAGCACCTTGGGGCTCGGGACAGGGGGCCGGGAGACCCAGTACTTC.

V is TRBV27 and J is TRBJ2-5, with D unclear. The CDR3 is 15 amino acids. The V gene's germline CDR1 is MNHEY and CDR2 SMNVEV (reference sequence). V lost 0 bases to trimming and J lost 2 bases, with 10 bases between them. The CDR3 region is CASSLSVATQETQYF. DNA of the CDR3: TGTGCCAGCAGTTTATCGGTGGCGACTCAAGAGACCCAGTACTTC.

This clone was detected only a few times. This sequence joins TRBV29-1 and TRBJ1-5; TRBD1 is a possible D gene (6 bases). CDR1 and CDR2 (germline): SQVTM, ANQGSEA. The CDR3 runs 13 residues. V gave up 4 bases and J gave up 3 bases, with 10 bases separating them. The CDR3 spells CSVGGGDNQPQHF. For the CDR3, the DNA is TGCAGCGTTGGAGGGGGAGACAATCAGCCCCAGCATTTT.

This chain joins TRBV4-1 and TRBJ2-5, with 7 bases identical to TRBD1. The DNA matches TRBJ2-7 better at its end, which makes the J call doubtful. The CDR3 covers 16 residues. CDR1 and CDR2 from the germline V gene are MGHRA and YSYEKL. This chain's CDR3 is CASSRFPQGVRYEQYF. For the CDR3, the DNA is TGCGCCAGCAGCCGATTTCCCCAGGGGGTCCGGTACGAGCAGTACTTC.

The chain couples TRBV18 to TRBJ1-4; D call uncertain. Germline-derived CDR1 and CDR2 are KGHSH and LQKENI. The CDR3 is 17 residues long. V lost 0 bases and J 2 bases, leaving 13 bases between the germline ends. CDR3 in DNA: TGTGCCAGCTCACCACCGCAGCAGGTGTCGACTAATGAAAAACTGTTTTTT. This translates into CASSPPQQVSTNEKLFF.

Here the CDR3 reads CASSESLAGGDNEQYF. The CDR3 bases are TGCGCCAGCAGTGAGTCTCTAGCGGGAGGGGACAACGAGCAGTACTTC. V usage is TRBV10-1 and J usage is TRBJ2-7; 12 bases fit TRBD2. The J segment lost 5 bases and the V segment lost 0 bases, leaving 5 bases of the junction unmatched. CDR3 length: 16 amino acids. Per germline, CDR1 WNHNN and CDR2 SYGVQD (reference sequence).

This chain connects TRBV5-8 to TRBJ2-3, with 9 bases lining up with TRBD2. V shed 3 bases and J 6 bases; nucleotides not matched to a gene: 11. Germline values: CDR1 SGHTS, CDR2 YDEGEE. This CDR3 spans 16 amino acids. The CDR3 region is CASSSGAAGGADTQYF. DNA of the CDR3: TGTGCCAGCAGCTCCGGGGCTGCGGGGGGGGCGGATACGCAGTATTTT.

The V and J genes are TRBV19 and TRBJ1-6; D is possibly TRBD1 (6 bases). The CDR3 has 16 residues. V was trimmed by 5 bases and J by 0 bases, leaving 11 bases between them. Germline V gene data show CDR1 as LNHDA and CDR2 as SQIVND (reference sequence). In nucleotides, the CDR3 is TGTGCCAGTAGTTATAGGGGGAGCTCCTATAATTCACCCCTCCACTTT. The encoded protein is CASSYRGSSYNSPLHF.

The chain couples TRBV4-2 to TRBJ1-6, with D perhaps matching TRBD1 (5 bases). Trimming shortened V by 8 bases and J by 8 bases, and 13 bases separated the two germline ends. Germline lookup yields CDR1 LGHNA and CDR2 YNFKEQ. This CDR3 is 13 amino acids long. The CDR3 DNA reads TGTGCCAGCGCCGGGGACCGCGATTCACCCCTCCACTTT. This sequence encodes CASAGDRDSPLHF.

This rearrangement joins TRBV7-2 to TRBJ2-2; no clear D. The CDR3 sequence is 15 residues long. The V gene's germline CDR1 is SGHTA and CDR2 FQGNSA. The V gene lost 0 bases and the J gene lost 1 base, with 6 bases spanning the gap. The CDR3 here is CASSLARWNTGELFF. Here the CDR3 DNA reads TGTGCCAGCAGCTTAGCGCGCTGGAACACCGGGGAGCTGTTTTTT.

The chain is built from TRBV5-1 and TRBJ2-1, with D perhaps being TRBD1 or TRBD2 (7 bases each). Per the germline V gene, CDR1 is SGHRS and CDR2 is YFSETQ. Trimming took off 3 bases at V and 2 bases at J, with 12 bases between the two ends. The CDR3 extends over 15 amino acids. CDR3 in DNA: TGCGCCAGCAGCTCATCAGGGGGGGCCTACAATGAGCAGTTCTTC. It yields the protein CASSSSGGAYNEQFF.

The chain carries TRBV25-1 and TRBJ2-5, with D hard to call. Germline V CDR1 and CDR2: MGHDK, SYGVNS. There are 15 residues in the CDR3. The V gene lost 3 bases and the J gene lost 4 bases, with 15 bases spanning the gap. CDR3 nucleotide sequence: TGTGCCAGCAGTGACTTTGGACGGTTAGGAGAGACCCAGTACTTC. Translating gives CASSDFGRLGETQYF.

This rearrangement joins TRBV15 to TRBJ2-4, with a possible D match to TRBD1 (6 bases). The V gene lost 3 bases and the J gene lost 2 bases, with 11 bases spanning the gap. This CDR3 comprises 15 residues. CDR1 LNHNV and CDR2 YYDKDF come from the germline V gene (reference sequence). The CDR3 DNA reads TGTGCCACCAGCAGGTCAGGGGATTCCAAAAACATTCAGTACTTC. This sequence encodes CATSRSGDSKNIQYF.

The chain couples TRBV28 to TRBJ2-5; 10 nucleotides align to TRBD2. The CDR3 has 16 residues. Unmatched junction bases numbered 12, after V lost 6 bases and J lost 5 bases. CDR1 and CDR2 (germline): MDHEN, SYDVKM. CDR3 coding DNA: TGTGCCAGCAGCGGACTAGCGGCACAATATGGGGAGACCCAGTACTTC. This translates into CASSGLAAQYGETQYF.

The chain combines TRBV18 with TRBJ2-6; D not resolved. With 6 bases removed from V and 0 bases from J, the gap between germline ends came to 12 bases. CDR3 size: 16 residues. Germline CDR1 is KGHSH and CDR2 is LQKENI. The CDR3 loop is CASSPGRSSGANVLTF. In DNA form, the CDR3 reads TGTGCCAGCTCCCCGGGCAGGAGCTCTGGGGCCAACGTCCTGACTTTC.

This chain joins TRBV18 and TRBJ2-1; possibly TRBD2 for D (6 bases). The CDR3 is 14 amino acids. Trimming shortened V by 0 bases and J by 8 bases, and 11 bases separated the two germline ends. Germline-derived CDR1 and CDR2 are KGHSH and LQKENI. CDR3 bases: TGTGCCAGCTCACCACCGGGAGGTCGGGATGAGCAGTTCTTC. Its translation is CASSPPGGRDEQFF.

The chain joins TRBV7-9 to TRBJ2-7, with a tentative D call TRBD1 (7 bases). CDR1 SEHNR and CDR2 FQNEAQ come from the germline V gene (reference sequence). This CDR3 has 15 residues. Between the trimmed V and J ends, which lost 4 bases and 5 bases, there was a span of 18 bases. CDR3 residues: CASSSPPRGVNEQYF. The CDR3 DNA follows: TGTGCCAGCAGCTCCCCACCCAGGGGGGTCAACGAGCAGTACTTC.

This rearrangement joins TRBV7-2 to TRBJ2-3, with 12 bases fitting TRBD1. V dropped 1 base and J dropped 4; count of bases not matched to a gene: 3. Per germline, CDR1 SGHTA and CDR2 FQGNSA. This CDR3 comprises 16 residues. CDR3 amino acids: CASSLVGTGGPDTQYF. The CDR3 nucleotides read TGTGCCAGCAGCTTAGTTGGGACAGGGGGCCCAGATACGCAGTATTTT.

V is TRBV18 and J is TRBJ2-2, with a tentative D call TRBD1 (6 bases). V was trimmed by 3 bases and J by 4 bases, leaving 15 bases between them. CDR1 is KGHSH and CDR2 is LQKENI in the germline V gene. CDR3 length: 16 residues. In nucleotides, the CDR3 is TGTGCCAGCTCACCTTTCCCCCAGGGGACCACCGGGGAGCTGTTTTTT. Protein: CASSPFPQGTTGELFF. Together with reference TRBV18 and TRBJ2-2, the CDR3 gives the full variable domain: NAGVMQNPRHLVRRRGQEARLRCSPMKGHSHVYWYRQLPEEGLKFMVYLQKENIIDESGMPKERFSAEFPKEGPSILRIQQVVRGDSAAYFCASSPFPQGTTGELFFGEGSRLTVL.

The V call is TRBV7-9, the J call TRBJ1-4; 9 positions match TRBD1. In germline, CDR1 is SEHNR, CDR2 FQNEAQ (reference sequence). V was pared by 5 bases and J by 8 bases, with 12 bases of the junction left unmatched. The CDR3 totals 16 residues. The CDR3 reads CASSPGPGTGLEKLFF. CDR3 DNA: TGTGCCAGCAGCCCGGGCCCCGGGACAGGGTTGGAAAAACTGTTTTTT.

This chain uses TRBV7-2 with TRBJ1-3, with a tentative D call TRBD1 (6 bases). The CDR3 has 16 residues. Germline CDR1 reads SGHTA; CDR2 reads FQGNSA. V gave up 3 bases and J gave up 1 base, with 13 bases separating them. CDR3 residues: CASSFLEGGSGNTIYF. In DNA form, the CDR3 reads TGTGCCAGCAGCTTCTTAGAGGGGGGTTCTGGAAACACCATATATTTT.

V and J are TRBV2 and TRBJ1-5; 7 bases map to TRBD1. CDR1 SNHLY and CDR2 FYNNEI come from the germline V gene. This CDR3 has 15 residues. V trimming: 6 bases; J trimming: 2 bases; junction bases outside the gene matches: 7. For the CDR3, the DNA is TGTGCCAGCAGATCGGGCACAGGGGGCAATCAGCCCCAGCATTTT. Amino acid sequence: CASRSGTGGNQPQHF.

This rearrangement joins TRBV6-1 to TRBJ1-2; a weak D match, TRBD1 (6 bases). The CDR3 is made up of 11 amino acids. V gave up 7 bases and J gave up 5 bases, with 8 bases separating them. CDR1 MNHNS and CDR2 SASEGT come from the germline V gene. CDR3 loop: CASTQGYGYTF. In DNA, the CDR3 is TGTGCCAGCACCCAGGGGTATGGCTACACCTTC.

V usage is TRBV14 and J usage is TRBJ2-2, with unresolved D. Trimming removed 0 bases from V and 3 bases from J, with 5 bases in between. The CDR3 is 14 amino acids. Germline V gene lookup returns CDR1 SGHDN and CDR2 FVKESK. The CDR3 nucleotides are TGTGCCAGCAGCCAAGACAGATACACCGGGGAGCTGTTTTTT. It translates to CASSQDRYTGELFF.